Shown below are 19 T cell receptor beta chains from a single sample sequenced in a study of blood T cell repertoires in COVID-19. Profiling relied on immunoSEQ multiplex PCR, and the TCRdb table lists in-frame clones only, not all of them. The table includes approximately 130,000 clones, 70% to 80% detected once. The specimen sequenced was peripheral blood. These receptors originate from a human donor in a cohort sampled during active COVID-19.

This clone has a handful of counts. This chain links TRBV12-3 or TRBV12-4 with TRBJ1-1, with a weak D call TRBD1 (6 bases). V was shortened by 5 bases and J by 6 bases, with 10 bases between the two germline ends. This CDR3 region has 12 residues. The CDR3 nucleotides are TGTGCCAGCAGTGCCGGGACACCTGAAGCTTTCTTT. Protein product: CASSAGTPEAFF.

The chain uses TRBV5-6 and TRBJ1-5; 11 bases are shared with TRBD1. There are 17 residues in the CDR3. Germline CDR1 SGHDT, CDR2 YYEEEE. V shed 3 bases and J 5 bases; nucleotides not matched to a gene: 10. CDR3 bases: TGTGCCAGCAGCTATTCCGGGACAGGGGGGTTCGATCAGCCCCAGCATTTT. It specifies CASSYSGTGGFDQPQHF. Drawing the rest from reference TRBV5-6 and TRBJ1-5, the complete variable domain is DAGVTQSPTHLIKTRGQQVTLRCSPKSGHDTVSWYQQALGQGPQFIFQYYEEEERQRGNFPDRFSGHQFPNYSSELNVNALLLGDSALYLCASSYSGTGGFDQPQHFGDGTRLSIL.

The V gene is TRBV5-8, the J gene TRBJ1-6; 7 bases match TRBD1. Trimming at V came to 3 bases and at J to 9 bases, leaving 9 bases not matched to a gene. The CDR3 runs 15 residues. The germline V gene encodes CDR1 SGHTS and CDR2 YDEGEE. The CDR3: CASSSETGQGSPLHF. CDR3 coding DNA: TGTGCCAGCAGCTCCGAGACAGGGCAGGGTTCACCCCTCCACTTT. The whole variable domain, filled in from reference TRBV5-8 and TRBJ1-6, reads EAGVTQSPTHLIKTRGQQATLRCSPISGHTSVYWYQQALGLGLQFLLWYDEGEERNRGNFPPRFSGRQFPNYSSELNVNALELEDSALYLCASSSETGQGSPLHFGNGTRLTVT.

The rearrangement uses TRBV5-4 and TRBJ1-2, with 7 bases identical to TRBD1. Germline CDR1 reads SGHNT; CDR2 reads YYREEE (reference sequence). With 5 bases clipped from V and 8 bases from J, the junction kept 12 bases outside the gene matches. The CDR3 spans 14 residues. CDR3 in DNA: TGTGCCAGCAGGCCCGAAGCCGGGACAGACGGCTACACCTTC. Protein sequence: CASRPEAGTDGYTF.

Only a few counts were recorded for this clone. The chain uses TRBV7-2 and TRBJ1-2, with 8 bases aligning to TRBD1. The CDR3 contains 15 residues. V lost 1 base, J lost 4 bases, and 5 bases stayed unmatched. Germline assignment: CDR1 SGHTA and CDR2 FQGNSA. This chain's CDR3 is CASSLGRTGLYGYTF. The CDR3 DNA reads TGTGCCAGCAGCTTAGGAAGGACAGGGCTCTATGGCTACACCTTC.

The V call is TRBV4-2, the J call TRBJ1-3; D not resolved. This CDR3 has 15 residues. The germline CDR1 and CDR2 sequences are LGHNA and YNFKEQ. Trimming removed 3 bases at V and 0 bases at J, with 9 bases between. CDR3 sequence: CASSQLRSSGNTIYF. DNA of the CDR3: TGTGCCAGCAGCCAGCTACGGAGCTCTGGAAACACCATATATTTT.

This sequence joins TRBV27 and TRBJ2-7, with 13 bases matching TRBD2. Germline values: CDR1 MNHEY, CDR2 SMNVEV (reference sequence). J lost 8 bases, V lost 6 bases, and 7 bases had no gene match. There are 14 residues in the CDR3. CDR3 sequence (DNA): TGTGCCAGCAGCTGGACTAGCGGGGGTTTCAAGCAGTACTTC. Protein: CASSWTSGGFKQYF.

J is TRBJ2-7 and V is TRBV5-1; perhaps TRBD2 as D (6 bases). This CDR3 spans 15 amino acids. V lost 4 bases and J lost 0, with 14 bases in between. Looked up from germline, CDR1 is SGHRS and CDR2 is YFSETQ. The CDR3, as DNA: TGCGCCAGCAGCCCTCTGGCGGGGACCTCCTACGAGCAGTACTTC. Its protein product is CASSPLAGTSYEQYF.

This clone has a count of ten or more. Here the CDR3 reads CASSLDPYNSPLHF. The CDR3 DNA is TGCGCCAGCAGCTTGGATCCATATAATTCACCCCTCCACTTT. This chain uses TRBV5-1 with TRBJ1-6; D is unresolved. CDR1 and CDR2 from the germline V gene are SGHRS and YFSETQ. The V end was cut by 0 bases, the J end by 4 bases, with 5 bases between. The CDR3 is made up of 14 amino acids. Variable domain in full (rest from reference TRBV5-1 and TRBJ1-6): KAGVTQTPRYLIKTRGQQVTLSCSPISGHRSVSWYQQTPGQGLQFLFEYFSETQRNKGNFPGRFSGRQFSNSRSEMNVSTLELGDSALYLCASSLDPYNSPLHFGNGTRLTVT.

This chain connects TRBV7-6 to TRBJ2-3; no firm D call. The V gene lost 2 bases and the J gene lost 5 bases, with 8 bases spanning the gap. Germline V gene sequence: CDR1 SGHVS, CDR2 FNYEAQ. The CDR3 is made up of 13 amino acids. CDR3 region: CASSLSGGDTQYF. Written as DNA, the CDR3 is TGTGCCAGCAGCTTAAGTGGCGGAGATACGCAGTATTTT.

This clone was recorded a few times. The chain links TRBV2 to TRBJ2-6, with a possible D match to TRBD1 (5 bases). Germline V gene data show CDR1 as SNHLY and CDR2 as FYNNEI. The CDR3 sequence is 16 residues long. V lost 3 bases, J lost 4 bases, and 13 bases lay in between. The DNA of the CDR3 is TGTGCCAGCAGTGACAGCAGGGCGAGAGGGGCCAACGTCCTGACTTTC. It encodes CASSDSRARGANVLTF.

The chain has TRBV2 and TRBJ2-2; a weak D match, TRBD2 (6 bases). Trimming took 6 bases from V and 6 from J, leaving 14 bases between them. In germline, CDR1 is SNHLY, CDR2 FYNNEI. CDR3 size: 14 residues. CDR3 DNA sequence: TGTGCCAGCAGGGGGACTTTAAACGCCGGGGAGCTGTTTTTT. It codes for CASRGTLNAGELFF.

This clone was found a few times. The chain links TRBV5-1 to TRBJ2-1; 7 bases match TRBD1. The germline V gene encodes CDR1 SGHRS and CDR2 YFSETQ. The V and J ends lost 0 bases and 10 bases, in that order; junction bases with no gene match: 4. This CDR3 contains 13 residues. CDR3 protein: CASSLGDSAEQFF. In nucleotides, the CDR3 is TGCGCCAGCAGCTTGGGGGACAGTGCGGAGCAGTTCTTC. The whole variable domain, filled in from reference TRBV5-1 and TRBJ2-1, reads KAGVTQTPRYLIKTRGQQVTLSCSPISGHRSVSWYQQTPGQGLQFLFEYFSETQRNKGNFPGRFSGRQFSNSRSEMNVSTLELGDSALYLCASSLGDSAEQFFGPGTRLTVL.

The chain is built from TRBV11-2 and TRBJ2-1; 10 bases align to TRBD2. The germline V gene encodes CDR1 SGHAT and CDR2 FQNNGV. J gave up 15 bases and V 5 bases, and 7 bases lay outside the gene matches. The CDR3 runs 12 residues. CDR3 in DNA: TGTGCCAGCAGCCCCAGCGGGGGGGCACCGTTCTTC. Amino acid sequence: CASSPSGGAPFF.

For this clone: Other DNA sequences in the same sample also yield this CDR3. The chain has TRBV2 and TRBJ1-4; 11 bases line up with TRBD1. The CDR3 is 14 residues long. Losses at the gene ends were 3 bases for V and 7 bases for J; bases not matched to a gene: 1. CDR1 is SNHLY and CDR2 is FYNNEI in the germline V gene. CDR3 DNA sequence: TGTGCCAGCAGTGAGGACAGGGGGCGTGAAAAACTGTTTTTT. Protein: CASSEDRGREKLFF.

The V and J genes are TRBV5-6 and TRBJ1-5; 11 nucleotides match TRBD1. Germline values: CDR1 SGHDT, CDR2 YYEEEE. The CDR3 is 16 residues long. V shed 4 bases, J shed 6 bases, and the junction held 9 bases outside the gene matches. As DNA, the CDR3 is TGTGCCAGCAGCCAATTCGGGACAGGGGGAGTTCAGCCCCAGCATTTT. Translation gives CASSQFGTGGVQPQHF.

The CDR3 DNA follows: TGCGCCAGCAGCCCGTGGGAGGCGCCCTCCTACGAGCAGTACTTC. Amino acid sequence: CASSPWEAPSYEQYF. The chain uses TRBV5-1 and TRBJ2-7, with a possible D match to TRBD2 (6 bases). From germline, CDR1 is SGHRS and CDR2 YFSETQ. CDR3 size: 15 residues. V dropped 4 bases and J dropped 0 bases, with 14 bases sitting between them.

This chain links TRBV5-6 with TRBJ1-1; D possibly corresponds to TRBD1 (6 bases). CDR3 length: 16 residues. In germline, CDR1 is SGHDT, CDR2 YYEEEE. The V end was cut by 4 bases, the J end by 0 bases, with 16 bases between. The CDR3 region is CASSPAAGQMNTEAFF. In DNA, the CDR3 is TGTGCCAGCAGCCCGGCGGCCGGACAGATGAACACTGAAGCTTTCTTT.

The V gene is TRBV7-9, the J gene TRBJ1-2; 8 bases are shared with TRBD1. The V segment lost 7 bases and the J segment 1 base; nucleotides outside the gene matches: 2. The CDR3 is made up of 13 amino acids. The germline CDR1 and CDR2 sequences are SEHNR and FQNEAQ (reference sequence). The CDR3 here is CASNRGDNYGYTF. The CDR3 DNA follows: TGTGCCAGCAACAGGGGGGATAACTATGGCTACACCTTC.